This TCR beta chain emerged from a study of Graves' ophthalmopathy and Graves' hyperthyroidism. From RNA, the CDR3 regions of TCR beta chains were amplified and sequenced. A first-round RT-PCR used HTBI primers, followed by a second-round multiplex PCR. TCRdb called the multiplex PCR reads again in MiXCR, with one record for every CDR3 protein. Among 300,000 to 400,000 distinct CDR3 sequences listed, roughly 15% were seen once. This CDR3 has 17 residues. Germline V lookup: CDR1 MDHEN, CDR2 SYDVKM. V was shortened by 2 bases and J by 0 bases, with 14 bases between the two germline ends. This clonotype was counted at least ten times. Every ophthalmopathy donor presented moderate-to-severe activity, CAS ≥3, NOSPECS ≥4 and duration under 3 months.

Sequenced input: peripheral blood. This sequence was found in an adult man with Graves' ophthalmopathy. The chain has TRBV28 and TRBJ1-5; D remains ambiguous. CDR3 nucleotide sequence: TGTGCCAGCAGTTTAGAGGGCAGAACCTATAGCAATCAGCCCCAGCATTTT. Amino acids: CASSLEGRTYSNQPQHF.